This T cell receptor (beta chain) comes out of a study of OX40 agonist ivuxolimab in advanced cancers. The CDR3 has 14 residues. With 7 bases clipped from V and 4 bases from J, the junction kept 7 bases outside the gene matches. Germline CDR1 reads MNHNS; CDR2 reads SASEGT. Here immunoSEQ multiplex PCR was the method, and the copy in TCRdb shows in-frame clones only, minus some. The sample yields 68,000 or so clones, roughly 89% seen once. The starting material was CD4+ or CD8+ T cells sorted from blood, obtained in a trial of the OX40 agonist ivuxolimab. V gene TRBV6-1 combines with J gene TRBJ2-1, with 7 nucleotides matching TRBD1. The source of this sequence is an adult with an advanced solid tumor such as melanoma, head and neck, liver or kidney cancer. This CDR3 reads CASIIQGSYNEQFF. DNA of the CDR3: TGTGCCAGCATTATACAGGGGTCGTACAATGAGCAGTTCTTC.